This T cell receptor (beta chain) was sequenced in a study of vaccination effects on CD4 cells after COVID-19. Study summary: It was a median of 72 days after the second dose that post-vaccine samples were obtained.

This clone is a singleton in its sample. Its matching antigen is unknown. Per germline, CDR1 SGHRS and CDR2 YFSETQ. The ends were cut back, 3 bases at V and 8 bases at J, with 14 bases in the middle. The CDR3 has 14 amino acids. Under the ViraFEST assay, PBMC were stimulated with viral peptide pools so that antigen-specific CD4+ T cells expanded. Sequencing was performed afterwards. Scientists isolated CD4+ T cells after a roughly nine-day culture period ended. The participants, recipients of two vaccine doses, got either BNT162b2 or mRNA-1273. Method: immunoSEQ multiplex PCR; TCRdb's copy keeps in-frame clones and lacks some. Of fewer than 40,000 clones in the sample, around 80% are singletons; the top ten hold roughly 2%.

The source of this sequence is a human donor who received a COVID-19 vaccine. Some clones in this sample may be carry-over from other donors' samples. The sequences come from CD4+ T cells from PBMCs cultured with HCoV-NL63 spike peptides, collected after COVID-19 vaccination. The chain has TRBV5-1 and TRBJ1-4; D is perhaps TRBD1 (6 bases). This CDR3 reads CASSSGGSREKLFF. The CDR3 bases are TGCGCCAGCAGCTCTGGGGGCAGTAGGGAAAAACTGTTTTTT. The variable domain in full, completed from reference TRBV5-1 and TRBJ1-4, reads KAGVTQTPRYLIKTRGQQVTLSCSPISGHRSVSWYQQTPGQGLQFLFEYFSETQRNKGNFPGRFSGRQFSNSRSEMNVSTLELGDSALYLCASSSGGSREKLFFGSGTQLSVL.